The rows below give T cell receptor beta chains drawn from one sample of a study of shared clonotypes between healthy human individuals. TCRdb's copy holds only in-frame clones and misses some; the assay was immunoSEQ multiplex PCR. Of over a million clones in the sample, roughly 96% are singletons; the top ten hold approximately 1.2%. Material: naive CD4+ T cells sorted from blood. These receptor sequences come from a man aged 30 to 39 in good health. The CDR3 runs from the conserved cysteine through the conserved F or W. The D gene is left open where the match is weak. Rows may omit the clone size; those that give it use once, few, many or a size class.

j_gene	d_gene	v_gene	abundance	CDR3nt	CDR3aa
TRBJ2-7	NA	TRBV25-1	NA	TGTGCCAGCATTGCAACCGGCTCCTACGAGCAGTACTTC	CASIATGSYEQYF
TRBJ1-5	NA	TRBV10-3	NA	TGTGCCATCAGTGAGATGGGGGCAGGTCAGCCCCAGCATTTT	CAISEMGAGQPQHF
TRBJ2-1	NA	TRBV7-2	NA	TGTGCCAGCAGCCCCACGACCCTTTCCTACAATGAGCAGTTCTTC	CASSPTTLSYNEQFF
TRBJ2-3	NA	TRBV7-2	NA	TGTGCCAGCAGCCCCTACCTGGGATGGGGCGCAGATACGCAGTATTTT	CASSPYLGWGADTQYF
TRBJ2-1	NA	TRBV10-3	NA	TGTGCCATCAGGGGGGGACCCCTCAATGAGCAGTTCTTC	CAIRGGPLNEQFF
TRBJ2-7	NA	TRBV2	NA	TGTGCCAGCAGTGAGCGGCGTGGCCCCCACGAGCAGTACTTC	CASSERRGPHEQYF
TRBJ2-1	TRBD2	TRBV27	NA	TGTGCCAGCAGTTTAAACGGACTAGCGGAGTACAATGAGCAGTTCTTC	CASSLNGLAEYNEQFF
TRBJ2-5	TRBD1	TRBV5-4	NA	TGTGCCAGCAGCTTGGATTGGGGACAGGCCTTGGAGACCCAGTACTTC	CASSLDWGQALETQYF
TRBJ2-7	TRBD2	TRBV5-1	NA	TGCGCCAGCAGCCCCATAGGCTGGAAAAGGACTAGCGGGAGCAACGAGCAGTACTTC	CASSPIGWKRTSGSNEQYF
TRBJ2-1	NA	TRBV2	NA	TGTGCCAAAAGCGGTCCCTCCTACAATGAGCAGTTCTTC	CAKSGPSYNEQFF
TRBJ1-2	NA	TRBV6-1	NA	TGTGCCAGCAGTGAAGTCCCACAGCGGGGCTACACCTTC	CASSEVPQRGYTF
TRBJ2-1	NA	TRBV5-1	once	TGCGCCAGCAGCTTCCCAAAGAAGCGGGTTGAAGTTGGTATCTCCTACAATGAGCAGTTCTTC	CASSFPKKRVEVGISYNEQFF
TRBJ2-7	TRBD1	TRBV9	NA	TGTGCCAGCAGCGTAGACACAGGGGGGTACGAGCAGTACTTC	CASSVDTGGYEQYF
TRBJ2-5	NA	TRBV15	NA	TGTGCCACCCGTATAAGAGATCCGTCGTACCAAGAGACCCAGTACTTC	CATRIRDPSYQETQYF
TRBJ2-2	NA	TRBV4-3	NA	TGCGCCAGCAGCCAATTGGTCTACACCGGGGAGCTGTTTTTT	CASSQLVYTGELFF
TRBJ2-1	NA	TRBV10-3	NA	TGTGCCATCAGTGACTCCCCGACAAACTACAATGAGCAGTTCTTC	CAISDSPTNYNEQFF
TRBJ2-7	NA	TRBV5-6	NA	TGTGCCAGCAGCTTGGAAGGGGTGGCGTACGAGCAGTACTTC	CASSLEGVAYEQYF
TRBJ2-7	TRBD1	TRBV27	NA	TGTGCCAGCAGTTTCCTCGGGACAGGGACAGGCTACGAGCAGTACTTC	CASSFLGTGTGYEQYF
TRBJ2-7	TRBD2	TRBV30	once	TGTGCCTCAAGGACTAGCGGGAGGTCCTACGAGCAGTACTTC	CASRTSGRSYEQYF
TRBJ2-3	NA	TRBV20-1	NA	TGCAGTGCTAGGGTAACAGATACGCAGTATTTT	CSARVTDTQYF
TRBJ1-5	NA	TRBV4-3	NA	TGCGCCAGCAGCCAAGATCGGGCTCAGCCCCAGCATTTT	CASSQDRAQPQHF
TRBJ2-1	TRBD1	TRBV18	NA	TGTGCCAGCTCACCACGGGGACAGGGGGCGGGTGAGCAGTTCTTC	CASSPRGQGAGEQFF
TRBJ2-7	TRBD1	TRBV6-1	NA	TGTGCCAGCAGCGCGGGACAGGCAAGCTCCTACGAGCAGTACTTC	CASSAGQASSYEQYF
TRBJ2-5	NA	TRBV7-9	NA	TGTGCCAGCGGCAGGGCTTCAGAGACCCAGTACTTC	CASGRASETQYF
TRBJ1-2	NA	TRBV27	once	TGTGCCAGCAGTTTAGCGGGCAGGGGCGAAGGCTACACCTTC	CASSLAGRGEGYTF
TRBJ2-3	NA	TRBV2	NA	TGTGCCAGCAGTGAAGGGCAACTAGGAGATACGCAGTATTTT	CASSEGQLGDTQYF
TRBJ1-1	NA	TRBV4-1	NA	TGCGCCAGCAGCCAAGATCGGGGAGGGCTTAATGAGGCTTTCTTT	CASSQDRGGLNEAFF
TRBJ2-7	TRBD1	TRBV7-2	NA	TGTGCCAGCAGCTTCCCGACAGGGCAGCAGTACTTC	CASSFPTGQQYF
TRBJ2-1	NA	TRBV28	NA	TGTGCCAGCACCTCGATTTCCTACAATGAGCAGTTCTTC	CASTSISYNEQFF